Below, one T cell receptor (beta chain) is given with its context. A few counts support this clone. Its binding antigen is unknown. Per-nucleotide qualities are absent, and no much larger clonotype sits a single base away. Healthy HIV-negative adults with no recently reported acute infections or vaccinations were included as donors. Every donor was a Caucasian adult residing in Nashville, Tennessee, USA. CD4+ T cells were enriched by magnetic negative selection, after which naive cells were positively selected on CD45RA and the negative fraction was taken as the memory subset. Blood was collected by leukapheresis, and PBMCs were isolated by Ficoll-Histopaque density gradient centrifugation and then cryopreserved in liquid nitrogen vapor phase. Analytical flow cytometry was used to check the purity and quantity of every magnetically sorted T cell population. Genomic DNA was isolated from every sorted fraction and measured by UV absorbance on a Nanodrop 2000c.

Using the deep immunoSEQ assay, TCR CDR3 regions were amplified from genomic DNA by multiplex PCR. Genomic DNA extracted from each cell subset was distributed evenly over all wells of several immunoSEQ 96-well plates, and each plate served as one replicate. For sorted subsets, each replicate PCR was loaded with approximately 0.2 ug genomic DNA, equivalent to some 27,000 T cell genomes. Purified libraries were measured with a Qubit 3.0 fluorometer, size-checked on a Bioanalyzer 2100, and measured again with the KAPA Library Quantification kit. Every immunoSEQ 96-well plate was sequenced on a dedicated single-read 150-cycle Illumina NextSeq 550 flow cell. The original methods were these. Because the immunoSEQ output included only junctional sequences and no quality scores, the filtering could not be the same as the filtering used for full-length reads. Sequences were annotated with PyIR, a Python wrapper for IgBLAST v1.9, and V/J genes and CDR3 were assigned using IMGT germline references. Reads were removed for weak V/J assignments (E-value above 1e-6), missing CDR3, stop codons, out-of-frame junctions, or ambiguous translated residues. A V3J clonotype was defined by an identical inferred V gene, J gene, and CDR3 amino acid sequence. Percentage overlap between repertoires was calculated by dividing the number of shared unique clonotypes by the size of the smaller repertoire. Three approaches were used to assess repertoire richness: RTK rarefaction, the Chao1 estimator, and Recon v2.1 estimates of unobserved clonotypes. For all TCRbeta clonotypes obtained by the gDNA method from four donors, generation probabilities were computed with OLGA. TCRdb stores this immuneACCESS table with in-frame sequences only. Part of the clones is absent; in the studies checked, under half of the shortfall reflects unresolved V genes, and no reason is known for the rest. V and J calls and clone size are given by that table; D and trimming were obtained from the DNA. This sample holds some 2.4 million clones; approximately 93% were observed only once. In total, the top ten clones hold approximately 0.36% of the sample.

Inclusive of the bounding cysteine and phenylalanine, the CDR3 is 18 residues long. Solely the CDR3 DNA is kept, with 54 bases framed from the first base. As encoded in the germline V gene (reference sequence), CDR1 is GTSNPN while CDR2 is SVGIG. The V end gives up 1 base and the J end 9 bases, leaving 17 bases in the junction not matched to a gene. This entry belongs to a study of shared clonotypes between healthy human individuals (TCRdb year 2020). As for the study more broadly: A few men and two women, aged 18 to 49 years, made up the cohort. For each donor, CD4 naive and CD4 memory were each given three plates, CD8 naive was given two plates, and CD8 memory was given one plate. To estimate repertoire size and how much clonotype sharing occurs between individuals, the study deeply sequenced the blood TCR repertoires of roughly 5 healthy adults. Different laboratories and diverse techniques were used to prepare libraries and sequence TCR repertoires, to increase sequencing depth and limit assay-specific biases. Between about 0.85 and 9.5 billion PBMCs per donor were obtained by leukapheresis.

Here is what the overall study found, with its caveats: Compared with non-shared clonotypes, clonotypes shared by all four sorted-subset donors had higher generation probabilities. About 5% of naive CD4, 3.5% of naive CD8, about 2.4% of memory CD4, and 0.4% of memory CD8 clonotypes were shared across several donors. The small number of donors limited the genetic and exposure-history diversity represented. Based on pairwise subsampling, the degree of clonotype sharing among donors was expected to be affected by sequencing depth. Estimated clonotype richness was generally larger for naive than for memory subsets. Sampling was limited to blood, and TCR repertoires in tissue likely differ from TCR repertoires in blood. Rarefaction of sorted-subset datasets indicated incomplete sequencing despite the large sequencing depth.

Sequencing was performed on naive CD4+ T cells from PBMCs. According to the study, the label for this sample's cell subset or site signals: CD45RA+ positively selected. This clonotype originated in a man between 18 and 35 years old in good health. Some clones in this sample may be carry-over from other donors' samples. The chain couples TRBV30 to TRBJ2-5, with 13 junctional bases fitting TRBD2. The DNA reads as follows: TGTGCCTGGAGTGGGAAGGATGTACTAGCGGGAGGGCGGTTTTCCCAGTACTTC. Its translation is CAWSGKDVLAGGRFSQYF.